This T cell receptor (beta chain) came from a study of beta chain features in type 1 diabetes (dated by TCRdb to the late 2010s). For the wider study: No differences in mean age, gender distribution, total cell number or subset yield were found between patients and healthy donors. Whereas all 30 or so donors provided naive and central memory subsets, regulatory and stem cell-like memory subsets were isolated from just 8 patients and roughly 8 healthy donors. A total of 85 million to 140 million sorted cells were examined across all samples, and the number of cells per subset was strongly correlated with RNA yield. The study compared the TCRB repertoires of sorted circulating CD4+ T cell subsets in recently diagnosed type 1 diabetes patients with those in matched healthy donors.

Each donor gave one peripheral blood draw, averaging roughly 120 mL, which was collected into heparinised tubes. Using a panel that included CD45RO, CCR7, CD25, CD127, CD95 and CD27, naive, central memory, regulatory and stem cell-like memory CD4+ T cells were sorted on a BD FACSAria II. Purity was above 95% for every sorted population. PBMCs were separated immediately by Lymphoprep density gradient centrifugation and were stained directly, without being cultured. Samples were stained and sorted in pairs, with one healthy donor and one patient per experiment, so that batch effects were minimized. Results and caveats for the whole study, not just this receptor: Because small numbers of individuals were included in the HLA sub-analyses, any influence of HLA type on TCRB rearrangement was left unresolved. Because cDNA rather than genomic DNA was sequenced, highly expressing activated cells could have been over-represented, although no difference in activation and CD3 levels was found between groups. Fewer insertions and more nucleotide deletions at VDJ recombination sites were observed in patients with type 1 diabetes, implying thymic rearrangement abnormalities. Naive, central memory and regulatory TCRB repertoires appeared to be more similar among patients than among healthy donors. Shorter templates might be favored by PCR, yet because patient and control samples were amplified and corrected together, any such skew would affect both groups equally. Type 1 diabetes patients showed a moderate but significant shortening of TCRB CDR3 length in all four CD4+ subsets.

The germline V gene (reference sequence) supplies CDR1 GTSNPN and CDR2 SVGIG. V loses 1 base of germline sequence and J loses 0 bases, and the interval between the two ends is 16 bases. From the cysteine through the phenylalanine, the CDR3 covers 17 amino acids. Only CDR3 DNA remains: 51 bases, in frame from the first base. The entire isolated RNA was reverse transcribed using the High Capacity cDNA Reverse Transcription Kit, and thus expressed TCRB transcripts were sequenced. Deep immunoSEQ sequencing was applied to naive, central memory and regulatory T cell samples, giving an average of around 4 million total reads per sample. Sorted cells were lysed in RLT buffer and RNA was extracted with DNase-treated RNeasy Micro or Mini kits, depending on cell number. To prevent cross-contamination, every cell subset was processed on its own, while patient and healthy donor samples were processed together. The immunoSEQ multiplex PCR was used to amplify TCRB sequences from cDNA, generating 87-bp fragments that spanned the CDR3 region. Sequencing of the amplicons was done on the Illumina HiSeq platform. The published analysis was carried out like this. PCR bias was computationally corrected using synthetic template baselines, reads within Hamming distance 2 were collapsed, and singletons that could not be merged were discarded. Reads were aligned against IMGT so that V, D and J genes, CDR3 length and insertions or deletions at six rearrangement sites could be assigned. Within each subset, clonotype counts were normalized to sorted cell number, after which true diversity and Gini coefficients were computed with the tcR R package. The overlap coefficient, calculated on TCRB nucleotide sequences, was used to measure repertoire sharing. Out-of-frame TCRB sequences from naive cells were analyzed to stand in for the pre-selection repertoire. Held by TCRdb, this immuneACCESS table contains in-frame sequences only and omits some clones. Under half of the omission traces to an unresolved V gene where checked; the cause of the rest is unknown. V, J and clone size derive from that table, while D and trimming were established from the DNA sequence. This sample is represented by about 330,000 clones; 11% of them were singletons. Of the sample, 0.015% falls within the top ten clones.

Points on this clone: It has no known antigen specificity. Base qualities are not provided; no much larger clone lies one nucleotide away.

The rearranged segments are TRBV30 and TRBJ2-4; perhaps TRBD1 is the D gene, with 5 bases matching. This sequence was found in a young woman in good health. The sample taken for sequencing was naive CD4+ T cells from blood. The cell subset or site label here, explained by the study, means: true naive CD4+ T cells. The CDR3 reads CAWSDGSAGLAKNIQYF. The nucleotide sequence is given as TGTGCCTGGAGTGATGGAAGTGCAGGGCTAGCCAAAAACATTCAGTACTTC.